This is a list of T cell receptor beta chains from one sample in a study of regulatory T cells in long-lasting Graves disease. MiXCR, applied by TCRdb to the multiplex PCR reads, yields one record per CDR3 protein. The repertoire consists of over 500,000 distinct CDR3 sequences, with 16% occurring once and the leading ten covering 15% to 20%. These data were likewise used in another study, on T cells in Graves' hyperthyroidism and ophthalmopathy.

This specimen was peripheral blood mononuclear cells (PBMCs), taken at new diagnosis, from a patient treated with antithyroid drugs. These receptors came from a woman between 25 and 40 years old with Graves disease. Each CDR3 is given with its conserved first and last residue. The D gene is left open where the match is weak. Not all rows give a size; the values are once, few, many and, for expanded clones, a class.

clone_size	v_call	j_call	d_call	cdr3_aa	cdr3_nt
many	TRBV11-2	TRBJ1-2	.	CASSPGIGYTF	TGTGCCAGCAGCCCAGGGATTGGCTACACCTTC
many	TRBV6-5	TRBJ2-2	.	CASSYGITSYTGELFF	TGTGCCAGCAGTTACGGAATAACGAGTTACACCGGGGAGCTGTTTTTT
.	TRBV7-2	TRBJ2-1	TRBD1	CASSPRGDRGQRRGSYNEQFF	TGTGCCAGCAGCCCCCGGGGGGACAGGGGGCAAAGGAGGGGCTCCTACAATGAGCAGTTCTTC
many	TRBV2	TRBJ2-1	.	CASSDPRGLNEQFF	TGTGCCAGCAGTGATCCCCGAGGGCTTAATGAGCAGTTCTTC
few	TRBV24-1	TRBJ2-1	.	CATGASYNEQFF	TGTGCCACCGGTGCTTCCTACAATGAGCAGTTCTTC
few	TRBV11-2	TRBJ1-2	.	CASSLVGHGTNYGYTF	TGTGCCAGCAGCTTAGTAGGGCACGGGACCAACTATGGCTACACCTTC
few	TRBV19	TRBJ1-1	.	CASSWEDTEAFF	TGTGCCAGTAGTTGGGAGGACACTGAAGCTTTCTTT
many	TRBV12-3/TRBV12-4	TRBJ1-1	.	CASSLRLYTEAFF	TGTGCCAGCAGTCTTAGACTGTACACTGAAGCTTTCTTT
.	TRBV10-3	TRBJ2-5	.	CAISGRGGHETQYF	TGTGCCATCAGTGGGAGGGGGGGTCACGAGACCCAGTACTTC
many	TRBV10-3	TRBJ1-1	.	CAISEGWDTEAFF	TGTGCCATCAGTGAAGGGTGGGACACTGAAGCTTTCTTT
many	TRBV7-9	TRBJ2-3	.	CACSWGPTDTQYF	TGTGCCTGCTCTTGGGGCCCCACAGATACGCAGTATTTT
few	TRBV12-3/TRBV12-4	TRBJ2-5	TRBD2	CASSLLLASGKETQYF	TGTGCCAGCAGTTTGCTCCTCGCTAGCGGGAAAGAGACCCAGTACTTC
.	TRBV6-1	TRBJ2-7	TRBD2	CASSRTSGIEQYF	TGTGCCAGCTCCAGGACTAGCGGGATCGAGCAGTACTTC
few	TRBV7-2	TRBJ2-5	.	CASSLPGKGEQYF	TGTGCCAGCAGCTTACCAGGGAAGGGTGAGCAGTACTTC
many	TRBV25-1	TRBJ1-3	.	CASRGVGSGNTIYF	TGTGCCAGCAGGGGAGTAGGTTCTGGAAACACCATATATTTT
.	TRBV24-1	TRBJ2-1	.	CATSDYRVGRQDEQFF	TGTGCCACCAGTGACTACAGGGTGGGCCGCCAGGATGAGCAGTTCTTC
.	TRBV20-1	TRBJ1-4	TRBD1	CSARVSGQLNERLFF	TGCAGTGCTAGAGTCTCGGGACAGTTGAATGAAAGACTGTTTTTT
few	TRBV6-1	TRBJ1-6	.	CASSLREPWAPYNSPLHF	TGTGCCAGCAGTCTACGGGAGCCTTGGGCCCCCTATAATTCACCCCTCCACTTT
many	TRBV19	TRBJ1-2	.	CASTATGGYYTF	TGTGCCAGTACGGCCACAGGCGGCTACTACACCTTC
.	TRBV25-1	TRBJ2-3	.	CASSKPVPDTQYF	TGTGCCAGCAGTAAACCCGTGCCAGATACGCAGTATTTT
many	TRBV20-1	TRBJ2-1	TRBD2	CSAGGLAGADEQFF	TGCAGTGCTGGAGGACTAGCGGGAGCTGATGAGCAGTTCTTC
many	TRBV20-1	TRBJ1-5	TRBD1	CSARDPTGDGDQPQHF	TGCAGTGCTAGAGACCCGACAGGGGACGGGGATCAGCCCCAGCATTTT
.	TRBV6-1	TRBJ2-5	TRBD2	CASRRGTSANGGTQYF	TGTGCCAGCAGGAGGGGGACTAGTGCTAACGGGGGGACCCAGTACTTC
.	TRBV4-1	TRBJ1-1	.	CASSQDWQPEAFF	TGCGCCAGCAGCCAAGATTGGCAACCTGAAGCTTTCTTT
many	TRBV2	TRBJ1-5	.	CASRRGGAENQPQHF	TGTGCCAGCAGGAGAGGAGGGGCGGAGAATCAGCCCCAGCATTTT
few	TRBV20-1	TRBJ1-3	.	CSAPDGTRDNTIYF	TGCAGTGCCCCGGACGGGACGCGGGACAACACCATATATTTT
many	TRBV28	TRBJ1-1	.	CASSFLLGTNTEAFF	TGTGCCAGCAGTTTCCTGCTCGGGACCAACACTGAAGCTTTCTTT
few	TRBV2	TRBJ1-6	.	CATRGEGLDNSPLHF	TGTGCCACTAGGGGAGAGGGCCTTGATAATTCACCCCTCCACTTT
few	TRBV7-9	TRBJ1-3	.	CASSFRSSGNTIYF	TGTGCCAGCAGCTTCCGCAGCTCTGGAAACACCATATATTTT
.	TRBV5-8	TRBJ2-4	TRBD2	CASSSWTSGVKNIQYF	TGTGCCAGCAGCTCCTGGACTAGCGGGGTTAAAAACATTCAGTACTTC
.	TRBV5-1	TRBJ2-7	TRBD2	CASSTGTKTYEQYF	TGCGCCAGCAGCACCGGGACTAAGACCTACGAGCAGTACTTC
.	TRBV19	TRBJ1-1	.	CASSSRIHTEAFF	TGTGCCAGTAGTAGTCGGATACACACTGAAGCTTTCTTT
.	TRBV11-1	TRBJ2-7	TRBD2	CASSLPSGSHEQYF	TGTGCCAGCAGCTTACCTAGCGGGAGCCACGAGCAGTACTTC
.	TRBV28	TRBJ1-1	.	CASSPPLGSMNTEAFF	TGTGCCAGCAGTCCGCCGCTGGGGAGCATGAACACTGAAGCTTTCTTT
many	TRBV5-1	TRBJ2-1	TRBD2	CASSLSPRETPDNEQFF	TGCGCCAGCAGCTTGAGTCCGCGGGAGACTCCTGACAATGAGCAGTTCTTC
many	TRBV6-9	TRBJ2-7	.	CASSSPTSGRTYEQYF	TGTGCCAGCAGTTCACCGACCTCGGGACGAACCTACGAGCAGTACTTC
.	TRBV7-9	TRBJ1-3	.	CASSLTTGVSGNTIYF	TGTGCCAGCAGCTTAACGACGGGGGTCTCTGGAAACACCATATATTTT
.	TRBV7-9	TRBJ1-2	.	CASSLGSMNYGYTF	TGTGCCAGCAGCTTAGGTTCCATGAACTATGGCTACACCTTC
few	TRBV6-5	TRBJ2-1	.	CASSYSGDPVYEQFF	TGTGCCAGCAGTTACTCCGGCGACCCGGTTTATGAGCAGTTCTTC
.	TRBV20-1	TRBJ1-5	TRBD1	CSARAPGTGAQPQHF	TGCAGTGCTAGAGCTCCGGGGACAGGGGCGCAGCCCCAGCATTTT
once	TRBV5-5	TRBJ2-1	.	CASRMQGLATLLRSIEQFF	TGTGCCAGCAGGATGCAGGGCCTAGCGACGCTCCTCCGATCCATAGAGCAGTTCTTC
.	TRBV20-1	TRBJ1-2	TRBD1	CSARTQGDSGYAQLNYGYTF	TGCAGTGCTAGGACACAGGGGGATTCAGGTTATGCCCAACTCAACTATGGCTACACCTTC
many	TRBV24-1	TRBJ1-2	.	CATSEWDSKGYTF	TGTGCCACCAGTGAGTGGGACTCGAAAGGCTACACCTTC
many	TRBV7-2	TRBJ2-5	.	CASSLPLGLGGETQYF	TGTGCCAGCAGCTTACCGCTAGGACTAGGGGGGGAGACCCAGTACTTC
many	TRBV28	TRBJ1-3	.	CASSGDSSGNTIYF	TGTGCCAGCAGCGGGGATAGCTCTGGAAACACCATATATTTT
.	TRBV5-1	TRBJ2-3	TRBD2	CASSLPGLAGTGTDTQYF	TGCGCCAGCAGCTTGCCGGGACTAGCGGGAACAGGAACAGATACGCAGTATTTT
few	TRBV10-2	TRBJ2-5	.	CASRGTARQETQYF	TGCGCCAGCAGAGGGACGGCGAGACAAGAGACCCAGTACTTC
many	TRBV28	TRBJ2-3	.	CASSVTGSSDTQYF	TGTGCCAGCAGTGTCACAGGGAGTTCAGATACGCAGTATTTT
few	TRBV5-1	TRBJ1-6	.	CASSSNAGSYNSPLHF	TGCGCCAGCAGCTCAAATGCGGGTTCCTATAATTCACCCCTCCACTTT
few	TRBV18	TRBJ2-5	TRBD2	CASSPRTSRETQYF	TGTGCCAGCTCACCAAGGACTAGCCGGGAGACCCAGTACTTC
.	TRBV28	TRBJ1-2	.	CASSPLTNYGYTF	TGTGCCAGCAGTCCCCTGACTAACTATGGCTACACCTTC
many	TRBV12-3/TRBV12-4	TRBJ1-3	.	CASSADIFTIYF	TGTGCCAGCAGTGCAGACATCTTCACCATATATTTT